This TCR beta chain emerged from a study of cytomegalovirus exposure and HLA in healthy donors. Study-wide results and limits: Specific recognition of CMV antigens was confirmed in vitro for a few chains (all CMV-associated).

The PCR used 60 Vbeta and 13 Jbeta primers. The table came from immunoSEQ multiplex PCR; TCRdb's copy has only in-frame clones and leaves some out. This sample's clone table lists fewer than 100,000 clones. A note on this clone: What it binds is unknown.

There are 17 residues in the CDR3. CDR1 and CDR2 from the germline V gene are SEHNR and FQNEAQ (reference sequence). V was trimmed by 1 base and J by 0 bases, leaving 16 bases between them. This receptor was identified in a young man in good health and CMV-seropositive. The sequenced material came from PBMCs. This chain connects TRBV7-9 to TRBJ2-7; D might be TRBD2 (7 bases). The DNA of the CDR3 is TGTGCCAGCAGCTTAGTGGGTTCGGGGGGCCCCTCCTACGAGCAGTACTTC. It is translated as CASSLVGSGGPSYEQYF.